Shown below are 28 T cell receptor beta chains from a single sample sequenced in a study of blood T cell repertoires in COVID-19. Only in-frame clones appear in the TCRdb table, and some are missing; sequencing was by immunoSEQ multiplex PCR. Of approximately 150,000 clones in the sample, around four fifths were seen once. The sequenced sample consisted of PBMCs or T cells enriched from blood (not recorded which). Source of these receptors: a woman aged 45 to 65 who had recovered from COVID-19.

This clone was detected a few times. The V gene is TRBV10-3, the J gene TRBJ2-2; D might be TRBD1 (5 bases). V dropped 0 bases and J dropped 4 bases, with 6 bases sitting between them. Germline V CDR1 and CDR2: ENHRY, SYGVKD. This CDR3 is built from 14 residues. The DNA for the CDR3 is TGTGCCATCAGTGAGTCGACAGCCACCGGGGAGCTGTTTTTT. This translates into CAISESTATGELFF.

The chain has TRBV3-1 (or the pseudogene TRBV3-2) and TRBJ2-7; 11 positions match TRBD2. The CDR3 loop spans 15 amino acids. CDR1 and CDR2 from the germline V gene are LGHDT and YNNKEL (reference sequence). J lost 2 bases, V lost 4 bases, and 4 bases had no gene match. Here the CDR3 reads CASSLRLAGTYEQYF. The CDR3 coding sequence is TGTGCCAGCAGCCTACGACTAGCGGGAACCTACGAGCAGTACTTC.

This chain joins TRBV27 and TRBJ2-7; TRBD1 aligns across 7 bases. CDR1 and CDR2 (germline): MNHEY, SMNVEV (reference sequence). The CDR3 has 13 amino acids. Trimming cost V 5 bases and J 3 bases; bases outside gene matches: 4. CDR3 sequence reads: CASSRDRDYEQYF. As DNA, the CDR3 is TGTGCCAGCAGTAGGGACAGAGACTACGAGCAGTACTTC.

This chain links TRBV12-5 with TRBJ1-2, with TRBD1 as a possible D gene (6 bases). The CDR3 is made up of 13 amino acids. Germline assignment: CDR1 LGHNT and CDR2 FRNRAP. V lost 6 bases and J lost 7, with 15 bases in between. DNA for the CDR3: TGTGCTAGTGGGCCCCAATACAGGGCTGGCTACACCTTC. Translated: CASGPQYRAGYTF. The whole variable domain, filled in from reference TRBV12-5 and TRBJ1-2, reads DARVTQTPRHKVTEMGQEVTMRCQPILGHNTVFWYRQTMMQGLELLAYFRNRAPLDDSGMPKDRFSAEMPDATLATLKIQPSEPRDSAVYFCASGPQYRAGYTFGSGTRLTVV.

The chain links TRBV19 to TRBJ1-5; 10 bases map to TRBD1. The CDR3 has 16 residues. CDR1 is LNHDA, CDR2 SQIVND, per germline (reference sequence). V trimming: 5 bases; J trimming: 2 bases; junction bases outside the gene matches: 6. The CDR3 loop reads CASSSRDRGRNQPQHF. CDR3 bases: TGTGCCAGTAGTTCGCGGGACAGGGGTCGCAATCAGCCCCAGCATTTT.

The chain uses TRBV24-1 and TRBJ2-3; TRBD1 aligns across 7 bases. The CDR3 runs to 16 residues. Germline values: CDR1 KGHDR, CDR2 SFDVKD. V lost 4 bases to trimming and J lost 2 bases; unmatched junction nucleotides: 8. Written as DNA, the CDR3 is TGTGCCACCAGTGAGACAACAGGGGACCACACAGATACGCAGTATTTT. Encoded protein: CATSETTGDHTDTQYF.

The CDR3 DNA reads as TGCGCCAGCAGCCCTGACAGGAACAATGAGCAGTTCTTC. This translates into CASSPDRNNEQFF. This chain links TRBV5-1 with TRBJ2-1; weak D call: TRBD1 (6 bases). Germline-derived CDR1 and CDR2 are SGHRS and YFSETQ. The CDR3 spans 13 residues. The V gene lost 4 bases and the J gene lost 5 bases, with 10 bases spanning the gap.

This clone appeared a few times. The chain recombines TRBV4-2 with TRBJ2-7, with TRBD2 matching over 7 bases. Germline CDR1 is LGHNA and CDR2 is YNFKEQ. CDR3 length equals 15 residues. The trim removed 4 bases at V and 2 bases at J, leaving 8 bases unmatched. The CDR3 region is CASSLRGFSTYEQYF. The CDR3 DNA reads TGTGCCAGCAGCCTGCGGGGGTTTAGCACCTACGAGCAGTACTTC.

The chain employs TRBV5-1 and TRBJ1-2; unclear D gene. The CDR3 is 14 residues long. V was shortened by 4 bases and J by 6 bases, with 16 bases between the two germline ends. Looked up from germline, CDR1 is SGHRS and CDR2 is YFSETQ. The CDR3 DNA reads TGCGCCAGCAGCGATGCAGGAGCCGGGGATGGCTACACCTTC. It is translated as CASSDAGAGDGYTF.

The gene calls are TRBV2 and TRBJ1-2, with 7 bases aligning to TRBD1. The CDR3 contains 18 residues. CDR1 and CDR2 (germline): SNHLY, FYNNEI. Germline trimming cut 6 bases from V and 2 bases from J; bases unmatched to any gene: 18. The CDR3 DNA follows: TGTGCCAGCAGCTTCCGCCCACCCAGCCGGGACAGCAACTATGGCTACACCTTC. It translates to CASSFRPPSRDSNYGYTF.

The chain joins TRBV28 to TRBJ1-1; 8 bases match TRBD1. The V and J ends lost 2 bases and 4 bases, in that order; junction bases with no gene match: 6. Germline CDR1 reads MDHEN; CDR2 reads SYDVKM. This CDR3 spans 15 amino acids. The CDR3 DNA is TGTGCCAGCAGTTTACCAGGGGGCGCGGGCACTGAAGCTTTCTTT. This encodes CASSLPGGAGTEAFF.

The rearrangement joins TRBV10-3 to TRBJ1-1; 7 nucleotides match TRBD1. The junction had 5 bases not matched to a gene; V was cut back by 3 bases and J by 4 bases. Germline V CDR1 and CDR2: ENHRY, SYGVKD. The CDR3 has 14 residues. CDR3 in amino acids: CAISELAGGTEAFF. The CDR3 DNA reads TGTGCCATCAGTGAACTCGCAGGGGGCACTGAAGCTTTCTTT.

The V gene is TRBV10-2, the J gene TRBJ1-2, with D possibly matching TRBD1 (5 bases). From germline, CDR1 is WSHSY and CDR2 SAAADI. The CDR3 sequence is 13 residues long. V was cut by 4 bases and J by 2 bases, with 8 bases left in between. Here the CDR3 DNA reads TGCGCCAGCAGTGGAGCAGGGAACTATGGCTACACCTTC. Translated: CASSGAGNYGYTF.

The chain joins TRBV5-1 to TRBJ1-1; a weak D match, TRBD1 (6 bases). Germline lookup yields CDR1 SGHRS and CDR2 YFSETQ. Deletions cut 0 bases from V and 1 base from J, with 10 bases between. The CDR3 has 15 residues. For the CDR3, the DNA is TGCGCCAGCAGCTTGGCTACAGGGAAGAACACTGAAGCTTTCTTT. Residues: CASSLATGKNTEAFF.

CDR3 nucleotide sequence: TGTGCCAGCAGCTTCCGTGACAGGGTCACTGAAGCTTTCTTT. As protein: CASSFRDRVTEAFF. This chain joins TRBV7-2 and TRBJ1-1; 7 bases fit TRBD1. With V trimmed by 3 bases and J by 4 bases, 5 bases remained unmatched. Germline CDR1 and CDR2: SGHTA and FQGNSA. The CDR3 is made up of 14 amino acids.

The rearrangement joins TRBV20-1 to TRBJ1-2; D is unresolved. V was clipped by 1 base and J by 8 bases, with 8 bases between them. The length of the CDR3 is 11 residues. In germline, CDR1 is DFQATT, CDR2 SNEGSKA (reference sequence). Here the CDR3 DNA reads TGCAGTGCTAGAGGGGTCGGGGGCTACACCTTC. This translates into CSARGVGGYTF.

The chain uses TRBV9 and TRBJ2-1; the D gene is possibly TRBD1 (5 bases). V lost 0 bases and J 11 bases, leaving 15 bases between the germline ends. The CDR3 is 14 residues long. Germline CDR1 is SGDLS and CDR2 is YYNGEE. CDR3 region: CASSVGQPTIQQFF. The CDR3 DNA sequence: TGTGCCAGCAGCGTAGGACAGCCAACAATTCAGCAGTTCTTC.

The chain uses TRBV11-1 and TRBJ2-5, with D unclear. V lost 0 bases and J 5 bases, leaving 7 bases between the germline ends. This CDR3 region has 13 residues. Germline V lookup: CDR1 SGHAT, CDR2 FQDESV (reference sequence). CDR3 residues: CASSLAWRETQYF. The CDR3 bases are TGTGCCAGCAGCTTAGCCTGGCGGGAGACCCAGTACTTC. Using reference TRBV11-1 and TRBJ2-5 for the parts outside the CDR3, the full variable domain is EAEVAQSPRYKITEKSQAVAFWCDPISGHATLYWYRQILGQGPELLVQFQDESVVDDSQLPKDRFSAERLKGVDSTLKIQPAELGDSAMYLCASSLAWRETQYFGPGTRLLVL.

The chain couples TRBV4-3 to TRBJ1-4, with 9 bases lining up with TRBD1. V shed 4 bases and J 7 bases; nucleotides not matched to a gene: 7. This CDR3 spans 15 amino acids. In germline, CDR1 is LGHNA, CDR2 YSLEER. The CDR3 DNA follows: TGCGCCAGCAGCCGTGGGCCGGGACAGGGTGAAAAACTGTTTTTT. It codes for CASSRGPGQGEKLFF.

This clone was detected ten times or more. This chain connects TRBV29-1 to TRBJ2-3, with TRBD1 matching over 7 bases. CDR3 size: 16 residues. V was pared by 0 bases and J by 3 bases, with 9 bases of the junction left unmatched. The germline V gene has CDR1 SQVTM and CDR2 ANQGSEA. The CDR3 sequence is CSVEDQVTGTTDTQYF. The CDR3 coding sequence is TGCAGCGTTGAAGATCAAGTGACAGGGACGACAGATACGCAGTATTTT.

The chain is built from TRBV7-8 and TRBJ1-5; D call uncertain. Trimming removed 2 bases from V and 2 bases from J, with 10 bases in between. CDR3 size: 15 residues. Germline V gene sequence: CDR1 SGHVS, CDR2 FQNEAQ. The CDR3, as DNA: TGTGCCAGCAGCTTATTTGGCTTCGGCAATCAGCCCCAGCATTTT. It encodes CASSLFGFGNQPQHF.

This clone was seen a few times. The same CDR3 also results from other DNA sequences found in this sample. The V gene is TRBV7-9, the J gene TRBJ1-1; 9 bases match TRBD1. This CDR3 comprises 14 residues. Per germline, CDR1 SEHNR and CDR2 FQNEAQ (reference sequence). V dropped 5 bases and J dropped 2; count of bases not matched to a gene: 3. CDR3 region: CASSRTGENTEAFF. Written as DNA, the CDR3 is TGTGCCAGCAGCCGGACAGGGGAAAACACTGAAGCTTTCTTT.

This chain links TRBV6-4 with TRBJ2-7; D ambiguous. CDR1 and CDR2 from the germline V gene are MRHNA and SNTAGT. The CDR3 is 13 residues long. The DNA for the CDR3 is TGTGTCCAGTCCGCCTGGCCTCGTCGCGAGCAGTACTTC. It yields the protein CVQSAWPRREQYF.

This clone was seen once. CDR3 in DNA: TGTGCCAGCAGGTCTCCGGAGACCCAGTACTTC. Protein sequence: CASRSPETQYF. The V call is TRBV6-5, the J call TRBJ2-5; the D is unclear. Trimming took 6 bases from V and 5 from J, leaving 7 bases between them. The CDR3 sequence is 11 residues long. Germline V gene lookup returns CDR1 MNHEY and CDR2 SVGAGI.

The chain uses TRBV11-2 and TRBJ2-2; the match to TRBD1 covers 8 bases. This CDR3 region has 16 residues. V was pared by 5 bases and J by 7 bases, with 12 bases of the junction left unmatched. The germline V gene has CDR1 SGHAT and CDR2 FQNNGV. CDR3 protein: CASSHGQGGRGGELFF. CDR3 in DNA: TGTGCCAGCAGCCACGGACAGGGAGGTAGAGGCGGGGAGCTGTTTTTT.

V and J are TRBV18 and TRBJ1-2; the D is unclear. This CDR3 region has 15 residues. CDR1 is KGHSH, CDR2 LQKENI, per germline. Trimming pared 2 bases from V and 0 bases from J, leaving 10 bases between. CDR3 sequence (DNA): TGTGCCAGCTCACCAATCCGAGAGTCTAACTATGGCTACACCTTC. Amino acids: CASSPIRESNYGYTF.

V gene TRBV19 combines with J gene TRBJ2-2, with TRBD1 as a possible D gene (6 bases). This CDR3 comprises 13 residues. CDR1 and CDR2 from the germline V gene are LNHDA and SQIVND (reference sequence). Between the trimmed V and J ends, which lost 8 bases and 6 bases, there was a span of 13 bases. The CDR3 DNA reads TGTGCCAGTTTAAGACAGGAGGCCGGGGAGCTGTTTTTT. Its translation is CASLRQEAGELFF.

The V call is TRBV5-5, the J call TRBJ2-7; 8 bases align to TRBD1. Germline loops: CDR1 SGHKS, CDR2 YYEKEE (reference sequence). Trimming at V came to 3 bases and at J to 6 bases, leaving 8 bases not matched to a gene. The CDR3 contains 14 residues. The CDR3 DNA follows: TGTGCCAGCAGCTCACGGACAGGGAAGGGCGAGCAGTACTTC. Translating gives CASSSRTGKGEQYF.